The T cell receptor beta chain under discussion was sequenced for a study of T-cell reconstitution after alpha-beta-depleted transplantation in children. Between the trimmed V and J ends, which lost 5 bases and 0 bases, there was a span of 8 bases. The CDR3 spans 13 residues. Germline V gene sequence: CDR1 SGHRS, CDR2 YFSETQ. A TCRbeta library incorporating unique molecular identifiers was prepared. In TCRdb, the PCR reads were re-called with MiXCR into one record per CDR3 protein. This repertoire shows 450,000 to 600,000 distinct CDR3 sequences, about 18% found once; its top ten account for less than 4%. In its sample, this clonotype was seen many times.

The material was PBMCs from the stem cell graft donor, obtained from the stem cell graft. The chain employs TRBV5-1 and TRBJ2-5; D might be TRBD1 (5 bases). The sequence was collected from a human donor who donated a stem cell graft to a child with acute lymphoblastic leukemia. CDR3 coding DNA: TGCGCCAGCAGGCAGGGCTACCAAGAGACCCAGTACTTC. This gives the protein CASRQGYQETQYF.